The clone carrying this T cell receptor (beta chain) occurred many times. Its antigen is currently unknown. Patients were excluded because of uncontrolled infection, other autoimmune disease, pregnancy or lactation. Orbital computed tomography, thyroid ultrasound, serum thyroxine and TRAb, and clinical symptoms together informed the diagnoses. This sample is part of a study of T cells in Graves' hyperthyroidism and ophthalmopathy. It was RNA transcripts that yielded the amplified TCR beta CDR3 regions. The HTBI primer set drove a first-round RT-PCR of the TCR CDR3. TCRdb re-analysed the multiplex PCR reads in MiXCR, keeping a single row per CDR3 protein. This repertoire shows roughly 350,000 distinct CDR3 sequences, more than 12% found once; its top ten account for 20%. The V and J ends lost 0 bases and 6 bases respectively, with 12 bases between them. The CDR3 consists of 15 residues. CDR1 LGHDT and CDR2 YNNKEL come from the germline V gene (reference sequence).

Study-level findings and limits: Ophthalmopathy was told apart from stable hyperthyroidism by a 13 V-J model.

This clonotype was obtained from a woman aged 25 to 39 with Graves' ophthalmopathy. Sequencing was performed on blood. The V gene is TRBV3-1, the J gene TRBJ1-5; D might be TRBD1 (5 bases). CDR3 in DNA: TGTGCCAGCAGCCAAGATTTAGGGGTAACTCAGCCCCAGCATTTT. Encoded protein: CASSQDLGVTQPQHF.